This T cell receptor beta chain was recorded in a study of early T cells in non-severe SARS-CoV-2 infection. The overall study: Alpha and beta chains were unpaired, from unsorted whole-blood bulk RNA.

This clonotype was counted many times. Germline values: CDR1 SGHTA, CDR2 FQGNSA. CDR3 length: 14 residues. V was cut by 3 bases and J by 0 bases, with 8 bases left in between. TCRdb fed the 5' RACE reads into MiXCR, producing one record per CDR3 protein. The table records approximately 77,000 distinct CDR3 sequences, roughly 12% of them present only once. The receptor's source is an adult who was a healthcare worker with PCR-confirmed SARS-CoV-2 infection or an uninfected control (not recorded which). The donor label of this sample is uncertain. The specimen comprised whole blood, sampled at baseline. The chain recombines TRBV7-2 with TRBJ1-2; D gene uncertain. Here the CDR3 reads CASSFSGTNYGYTF. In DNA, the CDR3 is TGTGCCAGCAGCTTTTCCGGGACTAACTATGGCTACACCTTC.